These 20 T cell receptor beta chains were sequenced from one sample in a study of vaccination and CD4 T cells after COVID-19 (dated by TCRdb to 2022 to 2024). The library was prepared using PCR. Sequencer: Illumina iSeq 100. TCR sequencing of DNA from cultured CD4+ T cells used the Oncomine TCR Beta short-read assay at the Johns Hopkins FTIC core. The public reads were reanalyzed by TCRdb: fastp trimming at Q25, MiXCR alignment, in-frame beta chains only. When rows share a CDR3 protein, they turn into one entry using the most common DNA and genes. The sample table shows fewer than 10,000 distinct CDR3 sequences, and roughly 23% are seen once. The leading ten clones occupy roughly a fifth of the sample. Their cognate antigens are unknown. This specimen's treatment or condition label, per the study, means: roughly ten-day PBMC culture with coronavirus spike peptide pools or control peptides (ViraFEST assay).

The sequenced sample consisted of cultured CD4+ T cells from blood. The source is a human donor with COVID-19.

The chain joins TRBV2 to TRBJ1-2, with D unclear. This CDR3 is built from 14 residues. The ends were cut back, 6 bases at V and 5 bases at J, with 16 bases in the middle. Per germline, CDR1 SNHLY and CDR2 FYNNEI. This CDR3 reads CASSDSARSYGYTF. In nucleotides, the CDR3 is TGTGCCAGCAGCGACTCCGCGCGGAGTTATGGCTACACCTTC.

This clonotype was recorded a few times. The chain couples TRBV6-2 or TRBV6-3 to TRBJ2-2; no firm D call. Germline-derived CDR1 and CDR2 are MNHEY and SVGEGT. The CDR3 is made up of 14 amino acids. V shed 2 bases and J shed 1 base, with 5 bases lying between them. The CDR3 nucleotides are TGTGCCAGCAGTTACAGAGTGAACACCGGGGAGCTGTTTTTT. Its protein is CASSYRVNTGELFF.

CDR3 coding DNA: TGTGCCAGCTCACCACGTCTGGATAACTATGGCTACACCTTC. This sequence encodes CASSPRLDNYGYTF. The chain employs TRBV18 and TRBJ1-2, with D hard to call. The CDR3 is 14 residues long. Trimming removed 1 base at V and 1 base at J, with 7 bases between. From germline, CDR1 is KGHSH and CDR2 LQKENI.

The chain employs TRBV5-6 and TRBJ2-7, with D perhaps TRBD2 (6 bases). Germline V gene data show CDR1 as SGHDT and CDR2 as YYEEEE. There are 14 residues in the CDR3. Trimming took 5 bases from V and 7 from J, leaving 19 bases between them. The CDR3 loop reads CASRARNGGWEQYF. The CDR3, as DNA: TGTGCCAGCAGGGCCCGAAACGGGGGTTGGGAGCAGTACTTC.

The chain combines TRBV2 with TRBJ2-7, with 7 bases lining up with TRBD2. The V and J ends lost 4 bases and 3 bases, in that order; junction bases with no gene match: 6. The CDR3 sequence is 14 residues long. CDR1 is SNHLY, CDR2 FYNNEI, per germline. The CDR3 loop reads CASSGGRDDYEQYF. The CDR3 DNA follows: TGTGCCAGCAGTGGAGGGAGGGATGACTACGAGCAGTACTTC.

CDR3 amino acids: CASSYSITENSNQPQHF. CDR3 nucleotides: TGTGCCAGCAGTTACTCGATCACAGAAAATAGCAATCAGCCCCAGCATTTT. This chain joins TRBV6-5 and TRBJ1-5; no firm D call. The V end was cut by 0 bases, the J end by 0 bases, with 12 bases between. The CDR3 extends over 17 amino acids. Germline lookup yields CDR1 MNHEY and CDR2 SVGAGI.

The chain couples TRBV11-3 to TRBJ1-2; D remains ambiguous. The V gene's germline CDR1 is SGHNT and CDR2 YENEEA. The CDR3 is 15 amino acids. V was pared by 5 bases and J by 4 bases, with 17 bases between. The CDR3 bases are TGTGCCAGCAGCGCTGGGCCCGGGCAGCCCTATGGCTACACCTTC. It codes for CASSAGPGQPYGYTF.

The chain is built from TRBV14 and TRBJ2-7, with D perhaps matching TRBD1 or TRBD2 (5 bases each). The ends were cut back, 0 bases at V and 3 bases at J, with 12 bases in the middle. From germline, CDR1 is SGHDN and CDR2 FVKESK. This CDR3 contains 15 residues. CDR3 bases: TGTGCCAGCAGCCAAGACAGGGATAGCGACTACGAGCAGTACTTC. It yields the protein CASSQDRDSDYEQYF.

This clonotype was detected only a few times. The CDR3 region is CASKLGGGGANEKLFF. CDR3 sequence (DNA): TGTGCCAGCAAACTGGGGGGAGGTGGGGCTAATGAAAAACTGTTTTTT. The genes are TRBV27 and TRBJ1-4; possibly TRBD1 for D (5 bases). Germline V gene data show CDR1 as MNHEY and CDR2 as SMNVEV (reference sequence). V was pared by 7 bases and J by 3 bases, with 18 bases between. CDR3 length: 16 amino acids.

The chain employs TRBV7-9 and TRBJ2-3, with 7 bases that match TRBD2. The CDR3 totals 17 residues. With 1 base clipped from V and 2 bases from J, the junction kept 9 bases outside the gene matches. Germline CDR1 is SEHNR and CDR2 is FQNEAQ (reference sequence). The CDR3 spells CASSLVEASGATDTQYF. For the CDR3, the DNA is TGTGCCAGCAGCTTAGTCGAGGCTAGCGGCGCCACAGATACGCAGTATTTT. Full variable domain (rest looked up from reference TRBV7-9 and TRBJ2-3): DTGVSQNPRHKITKRGQNVTFRCDPISEHNRLYWYRQTLGQGPEFLTYFQNEAQLEKSRLLSDRFSAERPKGSFSTLEIQRTEQGDSAMYLCASSLVEASGATDTQYFGPGTRLTVL.

This clonotype was recorded a few times. The chain couples TRBV7-9 to TRBJ1-1; D is unresolved. The CDR3 is 14 amino acids. Germline V gene data show CDR1 as SEHNR and CDR2 as FQNEAQ (reference sequence). V lost 1 base and J lost 7, with 13 bases in between. The CDR3 here is CASSLELMTNEAFF. The CDR3, as DNA: TGTGCCAGCAGCTTAGAACTTATGACGAATGAAGCTTTCTTT. The variable domain in full, completed from reference TRBV7-9 and TRBJ1-1, reads DTGVSQNPRHKITKRGQNVTFRCDPISEHNRLYWYRQTLGQGPEFLTYFQNEAQLEKSRLLSDRFSAERPKGSFSTLEIQRTEQGDSAMYLCASSLELMTNEAFFGQGTRLTVV.

V usage is TRBV24-1 and J usage is TRBJ1-1; D is undetermined. V shed 4 bases and J shed 3 bases, with 8 bases lying between them. The CDR3 has 13 residues. Germline loops: CDR1 KGHDR, CDR2 SFDVKD. Written as DNA, the CDR3 is TGTGCCACCAGTGACCCACCGGACACTGAAGCTTTCTTT. Its translation: CATSDPPDTEAFF.

The rearrangement links TRBV7-6 to TRBJ2-2; the D is unclear. This CDR3 contains 15 residues. Trimming cost V 1 base and J 7 bases, with 13 bases left between them. The germline gives CDR1 SGHVS, CDR2 FNYEAQ. The CDR3 reads CASSLGIPGIGELFF. The CDR3, as DNA: TGTGCCAGCAGCTTAGGTATTCCCGGAATCGGGGAGCTGTTTTTT.

The genes are TRBV10-1 and TRBJ1-2, with TRBD1 identical over 7 bases. J was trimmed by 5 bases and V by 4 bases; bases with no gene match: 4. This CDR3 region has 13 residues. Looked up from germline, CDR1 is WNHNN and CDR2 is SYGVQD (reference sequence). The CDR3 protein is CASSVDREYGYTF. CDR3 nucleotide sequence: TGCGCCAGCAGTGTAGACAGGGAGTATGGCTACACCTTC.

A few counts support this clonotype. The chain combines TRBV30 with TRBJ1-5; perhaps TRBD1 as D (5 bases). CDR3 length: 15 residues. V lost 2 bases and J 3 bases, leaving 14 bases between the germline ends. Germline V lookup: CDR1 GTSNPN, CDR2 SVGIG (reference sequence). CDR3 DNA: TGTGCCTGGAGTATCGGGACGTATACCAATCAGCCCCAGCATTTT. Residues: CAWSIGTYTNQPQHF.

In its sample, this clonotype is large (0.1 to 1%). The rearrangement uses TRBV25-1 and TRBJ1-2, with a weak D call TRBD1 (6 bases). Germline CDR1 MGHDK, CDR2 SYGVNS. V lost 2 bases, J lost 2 bases, and 15 bases lay in between. The CDR3 runs 16 residues. Written as DNA, the CDR3 is TGTGCCAGCAGTGAAAGGGGGGCTATTCGGAACTATGGCTACACCTTC. This gives the protein CASSERGAIRNYGYTF.

This clonotype is medium-sized within its sample. The chain links TRBV20-1 to TRBJ2-3; D possibly corresponds to TRBD1 (6 bases). Between the trimmed V and J ends, which lost 2 bases and 2 bases, there was a span of 11 bases. CDR1 DFQATT and CDR2 SNEGSKA come from the germline V gene (reference sequence). There are 14 residues in the CDR3. CDR3: CSARRTEPTDTQYF. The DNA of the CDR3 is TGCAGTGCTAGAAGGACAGAACCCACAGATACGCAGTATTTT.

This clonotype came up a few times. The genes are TRBV7-2 and TRBJ1-5; no clear D gene. Germline values: CDR1 SGHTA, CDR2 FQGNSA. This CDR3 spans 13 amino acids. Trimming pared 3 bases from V and 7 bases from J, leaving 10 bases between. The CDR3 reads CASSFLIDQPQHF. DNA for the CDR3: TGTGCCAGCAGCTTCTTAATTGACCAGCCCCAGCATTTT.

This chain connects TRBV11-3 to TRBJ2-1; tentative D call: TRBD2 (7 bases). This CDR3 has 14 residues. V was cut by 2 bases and J by 8 bases, with 13 bases left in between. CDR1 and CDR2 from the germline V gene are SGHNT and YENEEA. Written as DNA, the CDR3 is TGTGCCAGCAGCTTAACCGCGGGGGCTCATGAGCAGTTCTTC. Residues: CASSLTAGAHEQFF. The variable domain in full, with the rest retrieved from reference TRBV11-3 and TRBJ2-1, is EAGVVQSPRYKIIEKKQPVAFWCNPISGHNTLYWYLQNLGQGPELLIRYENEEAVDDSQLPKDRFSAERLKGVDSTLKIQPAELGDSAVYLCASSLTAGAHEQFFGPGTRLTVL.

The chain couples TRBV2 to TRBJ1-2; 9 bases align to TRBD1. CDR1 and CDR2 from the germline V gene are SNHLY and FYNNEI. The CDR3 spans 14 residues. V lost 6 bases to trimming and J lost 5 bases; unmatched junction nucleotides: 7. The CDR3 loop is CASREQGAQYGYTF. CDR3 DNA: TGTGCCAGCAGGGAACAGGGGGCTCAGTATGGCTACACCTTC.